The 22 T cell receptor beta chains below all came from one sample that was sequenced in a study of cytomegalovirus exposure and HLA in healthy donors. Use of 60 Vbeta and 13 Jbeta primers characterized the PCR. Clones were sequenced by immunoSEQ multiplex PCR, and TCRdb holds only the in-frame ones, with some missing. The sample holds about 100,000 clones, 70% to 80% seen once. Material: PBMCs. These TCRs come from a man between 45 and 60 years old in good health and CMV-seropositive.

The genes are TRBV19 and TRBJ2-5; TRBD1 matches at 11 bases. This CDR3 region has 14 residues. Germline V gene lookup returns CDR1 LNHDA and CDR2 SQIVND (reference sequence). The V and J ends lost 5 bases and 6 bases, in that order; junction bases with no gene match: 5. The chain's CDR3 is CASSAGTGGQTQYF. The CDR3 region has the DNA TGTGCCAGTAGTGCTGGGACAGGGGGGCAGACCCAGTACTTC.

This chain connects TRBV29-1 to TRBJ1-4; TRBD1 aligns across 7 bases. CDR3 length: 13 residues. Per germline, CDR1 SQVTM and CDR2 ANQGSEA. Losses at the gene ends were 6 bases for V and 7 bases for J; bases not matched to a gene: 8. CDR3 amino acids: CSVRTGDVEKLFF. The CDR3 DNA sequence: TGCAGCGTCCGGACAGGAGACGTTGAAAAACTGTTTTTT.

The chain couples TRBV27 to TRBJ1-3; possibly TRBD1 for D (6 bases). Per the germline V gene, CDR1 is MNHEY and CDR2 is SMNVEV (reference sequence). V shed 2 bases and J shed 4 bases, with 18 bases lying between them. There are 17 residues in the CDR3. CDR3 residues: CASSLTGTGTLGNTIYF. CDR3 in DNA: TGTGCCAGCAGTTTAACGGGCACCGGGACACTAGGAAACACCATATATTTT.

This clone was seen a handful of times. J is TRBJ1-1 and V is TRBV5-6, with D perhaps matching TRBD1 (6 bases). Germline CDR1 and CDR2: SGHDT and YYEEEE. The CDR3 has 14 residues. The V end lost 1 base, the J end lost 6 bases, and 13 bases lay between the germline ends. Written as DNA, the CDR3 is TGTGCCAGCAGCTTGACAGGGCTATACGCTGAAGCTTTCTTT. Protein sequence: CASSLTGLYAEAFF.

This clone was seen just once. The chain employs TRBV6-5 and TRBJ2-5, with TRBD2 matching 9 bases. Losses at the gene ends were 5 bases for V and 4 bases for J; bases not matched to a gene: 8. Germline assignment: CDR1 MNHEY and CDR2 SVGAGI. The CDR3 consists of 15 residues. CDR3 residues: CASSLTSGPRETQYF. CDR3 DNA: TGTGCCAGCAGTCTGACTAGCGGTCCCCGAGAGACCCAGTACTTC.

The table lists this clone with many counts. This sequence joins TRBV5-1 and TRBJ1-1; 7 bases agree with TRBD1. Germline V CDR1 and CDR2: SGHRS, YFSETQ. Trimming removed 6 bases from V and 5 bases from J; junction bases left unmatched: 7. The CDR3 totals 13 residues. The CDR3 here is CASTMTGRTEAFF. As DNA, the CDR3 is TGCGCCAGCACCATGACAGGGAGGACTGAAGCTTTCTTT.

This rearrangement joins TRBV5-1 to TRBJ2-1; 14 bases fit TRBD2. The ends lost 0 bases at V and 10 bases at J; junction bases unmatched: 9. This CDR3 contains 17 residues. Germline V gene lookup returns CDR1 SGHRS and CDR2 YFSETQ. CDR3 in amino acids: CASSLAKGTSGREEQFF. The CDR3 DNA is TGCGCCAGCAGCTTGGCCAAAGGGACTAGCGGGAGAGAGGAGCAGTTCTTC.

This clone was detected once. The genes are TRBV7-8 and TRBJ1-4; tentative D call: TRBD1 (6 bases). CDR1 is SGHVS and CDR2 is FQNEAQ in the germline V gene. The CDR3 runs 16 residues. Trimming took off 6 bases at V and 5 bases at J, with 19 bases between the two ends. Here the CDR3 reads CASRMGRGGRNEKLFF. The CDR3 DNA is TGTGCCAGCAGAATGGGGAGGGGGGGACGCAATGAAAAACTGTTTTTT.

This clone was observed a single time. The chain recombines TRBV9 with TRBJ1-1, with unresolved D. Germline values: CDR1 SGDLS, CDR2 YYNGEE. The CDR3 runs to 13 residues. V was cut by 0 bases and J by 5 bases, with 8 bases left in between. The CDR3 DNA follows: TGTGCCAGCAGCGTAGTTGAGGCTACTGAAGCTTTCTTT. This sequence encodes CASSVVEATEAFF.

The V and J genes are TRBV6-1 and TRBJ1-4; 9 bases map to TRBD1. From germline, CDR1 is MNHNS and CDR2 SASEGT. The CDR3 is made up of 15 amino acids. V lost 5 bases and J lost 5; bases outside the gene matches: 6. CDR3 residues: CASSNPGQGNEKLFF. The CDR3 nucleotides read TGTGCCAGCAGTAACCCGGGACAGGGCAATGAAAAACTGTTTTTT.

The chain uses TRBV7-9 and TRBJ2-7, with D uncertain. V lost 8 bases, J lost 4 bases, and 18 bases lay in between. The germline V gene has CDR1 SEHNR and CDR2 FQNEAQ (reference sequence). The CDR3 is 14 amino acids. As DNA, the CDR3 is TGTGCCAGCTCGCCCGCGGCTTCGACGTACGAGCAGTACTTC. This gives the protein CASSPAASTYEQYF.

The sample holds a few counts of this clone. V and J are TRBV2 and TRBJ2-3; TRBD1 agrees at 8 bases. Germline trimming cut 3 bases from V and 6 bases from J; bases unmatched to any gene: 2. The CDR3 loop spans 13 amino acids. CDR1 is SNHLY, CDR2 FYNNEI, per germline. The CDR3 region has the DNA TGTGCCAGCAGTGACTACAGGGGGGATACGCAGTATTTT. It yields the protein CASSDYRGDTQYF. Variable domain in full (rest from reference TRBV2 and TRBJ2-3): EPEVTQTPSHQVTQMGQEVILRCVPISNHLYFYWYRQILGQKVEFLVSFYNNEISEKSEIFDDQFSVERPDGSNFTLKIRSTKLEDSAMYFCASSDYRGDTQYFGPGTRLTVL.

The V call is TRBV11-2, the J call TRBJ1-6, with 7 positions matching TRBD1. CDR1 and CDR2 (germline): SGHAT, FQNNGV. After removal of 4 bases from V and 9 bases from J, the junction contained 12 bases not matched to a gene. The CDR3 totals 16 residues. CDR3: CASSSPTRNRGSPLHF. CDR3 bases: TGTGCCAGCAGCTCCCCAACCAGAAACAGGGGTTCACCCCTCCACTTT.

This rearrangement joins TRBV2 to TRBJ2-5; D is possibly TRBD1 (6 bases). The germline CDR1 and CDR2 sequences are SNHLY and FYNNEI. V lost 7 bases and J 8 bases, leaving 23 bases between the germline ends. This CDR3 contains 15 residues. The CDR3 coding sequence is TGTGCCAGCACTACAGGACAGTTGGCCGGAACAACCCAGTACTTC. Its protein product is CASTTGQLAGTTQYF.

V gene TRBV6-1 combines with J gene TRBJ1-1, with D possibly TRBD1 on 5 matching bases. The CDR3 sequence is 13 residues long. The germline gives CDR1 MNHNS, CDR2 SASEGT. V was shortened by 6 bases and J by 6 bases, with 14 bases between the two germline ends. The CDR3 DNA sequence: TGTGCCAGCAGATCCAGGGTTTGGGCTGAAGCTTTCTTT. Translation gives CASRSRVWAEAFF.

CDR3 nucleotides: TGTGCCAGCAGTCCATCCTTGACAGGTAGTTACGGCTACACCTTC. Translation gives CASSPSLTGSYGYTF. This rearrangement joins TRBV6-5 to TRBJ1-2; D is possibly TRBD1 (6 bases). Germline lookup yields CDR1 MNHEY and CDR2 SVGAGI. Trimming removed 5 bases at V and 8 bases at J, with 21 bases between. This CDR3 region has 15 residues.

The rearrangement joins TRBV11-1 to TRBJ2-1, with D possibly matching TRBD2 (5 bases). V was clipped by 5 bases and J by 3 bases, with 14 bases between them. The CDR3 loop spans 15 amino acids. The germline V gene encodes CDR1 SGHAT and CDR2 FQDESV (reference sequence). This chain's CDR3 is CASSARRGNYNEQFF. The CDR3 region has the DNA TGTGCCAGCAGCGCGCGCCGGGGAAACTACAATGAGCAGTTCTTC.

The chain is built from TRBV27 and TRBJ2-7; 7 nucleotides line up with TRBD1. V shed 5 bases and J 6 bases; nucleotides not matched to a gene: 7. The CDR3 loop spans 13 amino acids. Per the germline V gene, CDR1 is MNHEY and CDR2 is SMNVEV (reference sequence). The CDR3 is CASSRDSVGEQYF. CDR3 nucleotide sequence: TGTGCCAGCAGTCGGGACAGTGTCGGCGAGCAGTACTTC.

The V gene is TRBV5-5, the J gene TRBJ2-2; TRBD2 aligns across 13 bases. CDR1 and CDR2 (germline): SGHKS, YYEKEE (reference sequence). The CDR3 has 17 residues. The V segment lost 4 bases and the J segment 5 bases; nucleotides outside the gene matches: 8. The CDR3 is CASSLGLAGVRTGELFF. The CDR3 bases are TGTGCCAGCAGCCTCGGACTAGCGGGAGTAAGAACCGGGGAGCTGTTTTTT.

The chain links TRBV7-2 to TRBJ1-3, with D perhaps TRBD1 (6 bases). This CDR3 has 15 residues. Per germline, CDR1 SGHTA and CDR2 FQGNSA. V lost 2 bases and J 2 bases, leaving 10 bases between the germline ends. This chain's CDR3 is CASSLSGAAGNTIYF. The CDR3 DNA is TGTGCCAGCAGCTTATCAGGGGCGGCTGGAAACACCATATATTTT. The variable domain in full, completed from reference TRBV7-2 and TRBJ1-3, reads GAGVSQSPSNKVTEKGKDVELRCDPISGHTALYWYRQSLGQGLEFLIYFQGNSAPDKSGLPSDRFSAERTGGSVSTLTIQRTQQEDSAVYLCASSLSGAAGNTIYFGEGSWLTVV.

V gene TRBV6-1 combines with J gene TRBJ2-3, with 8 bases that match TRBD2. The V gene end was trimmed by 4 bases and the J gene end by 2 bases; junction bases not matched to a gene: 8. CDR1 and CDR2 (germline): MNHNS, SASEGT. The CDR3 totals 16 residues. The CDR3 DNA reads as TGTGCCAGCAGTGGGGGGGAAGCGGGAGACACAGATACGCAGTATTTT. It encodes CASSGGEAGDTDTQYF.

This clone has a single count. The chain carries TRBV5-1 and TRBJ2-3; D may be TRBD2 (6 bases). This CDR3 region has 15 residues. Germline assignment: CDR1 SGHRS and CDR2 YFSETQ. Trimming removed 3 bases at V and 1 base at J, with 12 bases between. The CDR3 DNA reads TGCGCCAGCAGCTCCTCCCAGCGGGGCACAGATACGCAGTATTTT. As protein: CASSSSQRGTDTQYF.